This T cell receptor beta chain was identified during a study of Graves' ophthalmopathy and Graves' hyperthyroidism. Study-wide context: Sampling took place at initial diagnosis, with peripheral blood obtained before any treatment.

As for this clonotype: Its antigen is as yet unknown. A much larger clone sits a single nucleotide away, making a read error possible.

Study findings and constraints: A 13-signature model separated ophthalmopathy from stable hyperthyroidism, about 90% sensitivity, about 81% specificity.

RNA transcripts served as template for amplifying TCR beta CDR3 sequences. Scientists carried out first-round RT-PCR using HTBI primers and then a second-round multiplex PCR. TCRdb called the multiplex PCR reads again in MiXCR, with one record for every CDR3 protein. Seen here are approximately 640,000 distinct CDR3 sequences, 35% to 50% observed once, and the top ten hold more than 2.5%. The CDR3 totals 13 residues. Trimming removed 1 base from V and 4 bases from J; junction bases left unmatched: 2. Looked up from germline, CDR1 is DFQATT and CDR2 is SNEGSKA (reference sequence). The specimen was peripheral blood. The TCR originated in an adult man with Graves' ophthalmopathy. The genes are TRBV20-1 and TRBJ1-1; the match to TRBD1 covers 8 bases. The DNA of the CDR3 is TGCAGTGCTAGAGGGACAGGGCCCACTGAAGCTTTCTTT. Its protein is CSARGTGPTEAFF.